This T cell receptor beta chain originates from a study of shared clonotypes between healthy human individuals (dated by TCRdb to the early 2020s). In terms of the full investigation: Three men and two women, aged 18 to 49 years, made up the cohort. Per donor, three plates each were used for CD4 naive and CD4 memory, two for CD8 naive, and one for CD8 memory. To estimate repertoire size and how much clonotype sharing occurs between individuals, the study deeply sequenced the blood TCR repertoires of five or six healthy adults. Libraries were prepared and TCR repertoires were sequenced by different laboratories using diverse techniques, in order to increase sequencing depth and limit assay-specific biases. Between about 0.85 and 9.5 billion PBMCs per donor were obtained by leukapheresis.

Broader findings and caveats from the paper: Based on pairwise subsampling, the degree of clonotype sharing among donors was expected to be affected by sequencing depth. Because the study included a small number of donors, the genetic and exposure-history diversity represented was limited. Sampling was limited to blood, and TCR repertoires in tissue likely differ from TCR repertoires in blood. When a handful of donors were compared, the shared fraction of clonotypes was around 4.6% for naive CD4, less than 4% for naive CD8, more than 2% for memory CD4, and approximately 0.4% for memory CD8. Incomplete sequencing was indicated by rarefaction of sorted-subset datasets, despite the large sequencing depth. Compared with non-shared clonotypes, clonotypes shared by all four sorted-subset donors had higher generation probabilities. Naive subsets generally had larger estimated clonotype richness than memory subsets did.

TCR CDR3 regions were amplified from genomic DNA by multiplex PCR using the deep immunoSEQ assay. Extracted genomic DNA from each cell subset was spread evenly across all wells of several immunoSEQ 96-well plates, with each plate serving as a replicate. Each replicate PCR for sorted subsets received roughly 0.2 ug genomic DNA, equal to roughly 30,000 T cell genomes. The purified libraries were quantified using a Qubit 3.0 fluorometer, sized with a Bioanalyzer 2100, and then quantified again using the KAPA Library Quantification kit. Every immunoSEQ 96-well plate was sequenced on a separate single-read 150-cycle Illumina NextSeq 550 flow cell. In the source study's methods: Because the immunoSEQ output held only junctional sequences and lacked quality scores, the filtering could not match the filtering applied to full-length reads. To assign V/J genes and CDR3, sequences were annotated against IMGT germline references using PyIR, a Python wrapper for IgBLAST v1.9. Reads were filtered out if the reads had weak V/J assignments (E-value above 1e-6), no CDR3, stop codons, out-of-frame junctions, or ambiguous translated residues. V3J clonotypes were defined as sequences sharing an identical inferred V gene, J gene, and CDR3 amino acid sequence. The percentage overlap between two repertoires was calculated by dividing the number of shared unique clonotypes by the size of the smaller repertoire. Richness of each repertoire was evaluated using RTK rarefaction, the Chao1 estimator, and Recon v2.1 estimates of unobserved clonotypes. Generation probabilities for all TCRbeta clonotypes obtained by the gDNA method from a handful of donors were computed using OLGA. Imported from immuneACCESS, the table was reduced by TCRdb to in-frame sequences with V and J called. These copies leave out some clones; in studies compared against another copy, an unresolved V gene accounts for under half, and the cause of the remainder is not known. For V, J and clone size, that table is used; D and trimming come from the DNA. The sample data list 2 million to 2.5 million clones, and about 95% of these were observed just once. The ten largest clones take up 1.1% of the sample.

With regard to this clone: Its antigen has not been determined. Base qualities are not recorded, but no much larger clone differs from it by a single base.

Per the germline V gene (reference sequence), SGHKS is the CDR1 and YYEKEE is the CDR2. V is shortened by 4 bases, J by 10 bases, and the region joining them spans 21 bases. CDR3 length: 16 amino acids, cysteine to phenylalanine. The kept DNA is CDR3 alone, 48 bases in frame from the first base. CD8 naive samples were CD45RO-negative cells positively selected for CCR7, giving a CD45RA+CCR7+ population that excluded TemRA cells. The donors were healthy, HIV-negative adults with no recently reported acute infections or vaccinations. Every donor was a Caucasian adult living in Nashville, Tennessee, USA. After blood collection by leukapheresis, PBMCs were isolated using Ficoll-Histopaque density gradient centrifugation and then cryopreserved in the vapor phase of liquid nitrogen. Analytical flow cytometry was used to check the purity and quantity of each magnetically sorted T cell population. From each sorted fraction, genomic DNA was isolated and quantified by UV absorbance on a Nanodrop 2000c.

This TCR was recovered from a man younger than 35 in good health. The specimen sequenced was naive CD8+ T cells sorted from blood. The cell subset or site label for this specimen denotes: CD45RA+CCR7+. The sequence links TRBV5-5 to TRBJ1-6; a weak D assignment points to TRBD1 (5 bases agree). The nucleotide sequence reads as follows: TGTGCCAGCAGCCCCGAAGCCCAGGGATTGAACTCACCCCTCCACTTT. Translated, it gives CASSPEAQGLNSPLHF.